The 23 T cell receptor beta chains presented below share a single source sample, sequenced in a study of blood T cells in healthy people across ages. A sample-barcoded 5' primer and a J-beta primer mix were used in a second PCR of about 6 to 11 cycles. In TCRdb, the 5' RACE reads were re-called with MiXCR into one record per CDR3 protein. Of about 1.1 million distinct CDR3 sequences in the sample, around two fifths were seen once. The specimen was blood. The receptors derive from a man in his late teens or twenties in good health.

This clonotype was counted many times. As DNA, the CDR3 is TGCAGTGCTATCAAGAGAGGTTACACAGATACGCAGTATTTT. It is translated as CSAIKRGYTDTQYF. The V call is TRBV20-1, the J call TRBJ2-3; the D is unclear. This CDR3 spans 14 amino acids. The V end was cut by 4 bases, the J end by 2 bases, with 13 bases between. Germline V gives CDR1 DFQATT, CDR2 SNEGSKA (reference sequence).

This chain connects TRBV2 to TRBJ1-5; D perhaps matches TRBD1 (5 bases). This CDR3 spans 14 amino acids. The germline V gene encodes CDR1 SNHLY and CDR2 FYNNEI. V lost 4 bases to trimming and J lost 4 bases, with 11 bases between them. CDR3 sequence (DNA): TGTGCCAGCAGTGCCGGACACTTGAATCAGCCCCAGCATTTT. Its translation is CASSAGHLNQPQHF.

This chain uses TRBV4-1 with TRBJ2-3; TRBD2 aligns across 8 bases. This CDR3 has 17 residues. The V and J ends lost 4 bases and 0 bases, in that order; junction bases with no gene match: 9. Germline-derived CDR1 and CDR2 are MGHRA and YSYEKL. The CDR3 bases are TGCGCCAGCAGCCCACTTCGGGGGGGGACTAGCACAGATACGCAGTATTTT. As protein: CASSPLRGGTSTDTQYF.

This clonotype was recorded only once. V usage is TRBV12-5 and J usage is TRBJ2-1; D is unresolved. The germline gives CDR1 LGHNT, CDR2 FRNRAP. The CDR3 has 13 residues. V gave up 5 bases and J gave up 10 bases, with 15 bases separating them. The CDR3 loop is CASGDGSGREQFF. CDR3 in DNA: TGTGCTAGTGGTGATGGTAGTGGCAGGGAGCAGTTCTTC.

The rearrangement joins TRBV20-1 to TRBJ2-3; 8 bases line up with TRBD2. Germline V gives CDR1 DFQATT, CDR2 SNEGSKA (reference sequence). The CDR3 spans 12 residues. Trimming cost V 5 bases and J 6 bases; bases outside gene matches: 4. The CDR3 DNA follows: TGCAGTGCTGAAGCGGGGGTCGATACGCAGTATTTT. It yields the protein CSAEAGVDTQYF.

This clonotype was seen a single time. The genes are TRBV7-3 and TRBJ1-2; the D gene is possibly TRBD1 (5 bases). The V gene lost 5 bases and the J gene lost 8 bases, with 15 bases spanning the gap. This CDR3 has 13 residues. Germline CDR1 reads SGHTA; CDR2 reads FQGTGA. CDR3 bases: TGTGCCAGCAGCCTCAACGAGGGGTGGGGCTACACCTTC. Protein product: CASSLNEGWGYTF.

A word on this clonotype: One end of the junction varies from germline; a read error may be responsible. This chain uses TRBV5-1 with TRBJ1-4, with a tentative D call TRBD1 (5 bases). This CDR3 region has 15 residues. CDR1 is SGHRS, CDR2 YFSETQ, per germline. Here the CDR3 DNA reads TGCGCCAACAGCCCCCTGACAGCAACTAATGAAAAACTGTTTTTT. Translating gives CANSPLTATNEKLFF.

A few counts support this clonotype. The chain's CDR3 is CASSPMTGIQLYGYTF. In nucleotides, the CDR3 is TGTGCCAGCAGCCCGATGACAGGGATCCAACTATATGGCTACACCTTC. The rearrangement links TRBV7-2 to TRBJ1-2, with 7 bases that match TRBD1. V was pared by 5 bases and J by 5 bases, with 14 bases of the junction left unmatched. Germline V lookup: CDR1 SGHTA, CDR2 FQGNSA. CDR3 length: 16 residues. Full variable domain (outside the CDR3, taken from reference TRBV7-2 and TRBJ1-2): GAGVSQSPSNKVTEKGKDVELRCDPISGHTALYWYRQSLGQGLEFLIYFQGNSAPDKSGLPSDRFSAERTGGSVSTLTIQRTQQEDSAVYLCASSPMTGIQLYGYTFGSGTRLTVV.

This clonotype was seen a handful of times. The CDR3 DNA reads TGTGCCAGCAGTGAAGCGAGCGGGAAAGAGACCCAGTACTTC. As protein: CASSEASGKETQYF. The V call is TRBV2, the J call TRBJ2-5, with TRBD2 matching 7 bases. V lost 0 bases, J lost 3 bases, and 1 base stayed unmatched. The CDR3 runs to 14 residues. Germline CDR1 and CDR2: SNHLY and FYNNEI.

The V call is TRBV12-3 or TRBV12-4, the J call TRBJ2-5; D may be TRBD2 (5 bases). The CDR3 runs to 15 residues. Trimming pared 8 bases from V and 2 bases from J, leaving 18 bases between. This CDR3 is CASRRDSLVQETQYF. The CDR3 nucleotides read TGTGCCAGCCGTCGGGATTCGTTAGTTCAAGAGACCCAGTACTTC.

The V and J genes are TRBV12-3 or TRBV12-4 and TRBJ1-1; 10 bases match TRBD1. The CDR3 is 15 amino acids. After removal of 4 bases from V and 8 bases from J, the junction contained 10 bases not matched to a gene. For the CDR3, the DNA is TGTGCCAGCAGTTCTCCTGACAGGGGGCGTCGGGAAGCTTTCTTT. Translated, it gives CASSSPDRGRREAFF.

V and J are TRBV5-1 and TRBJ2-2; the match to TRBD1 covers 10 bases. The V gene's germline CDR1 is SGHRS and CDR2 YFSETQ. J gave up 5 bases and V 4 bases, and 5 bases lay outside the gene matches. The CDR3 covers 15 residues. In DNA form, the CDR3 reads TGCGCCAGCAGCATAAGGACAGGGGGGACCGGGGAGCTGTTTTTT. This sequence encodes CASSIRTGGTGELFF.

About this clonotype itself: Given a much more abundant clone one base away, this may be a read error. Here the CDR3 reads CASSDSREADTQYF. In DNA, the CDR3 is TGTGCCAGCAGTGATAGCAGGGAGGCAGATACGCAGTATTTT. The chain carries TRBV6-6 and TRBJ2-3; a weak D match, TRBD2 (6 bases). Deletions cut 5 bases from V and 4 bases from J, with 13 bases between. This CDR3 has 14 amino acids. Germline V gene sequence: CDR1 MNHNY, CDR2 SVGAGI (reference sequence).

This clonotype showed up many times. The chain carries TRBV7-2 and TRBJ2-1, with 13 bases fitting TRBD2. Germline lookup yields CDR1 SGHTA and CDR2 FQGNSA. This CDR3 comprises 18 residues. V lost 5 bases to trimming and J lost 0 bases; unmatched junction nucleotides: 7. The CDR3 DNA is TGTGCCAGCAGCCCGGGACTAGCGGGGCGCAGCTCCTACAATGAGCAGTTCTTC. Encoded protein: CASSPGLAGRSSYNEQFF. Complete variable domain (other parts from reference TRBV7-2 and TRBJ2-1): GAGVSQSPSNKVTEKGKDVELRCDPISGHTALYWYRQSLGQGLEFLIYFQGNSAPDKSGLPSDRFSAERTGGSVSTLTIQRTQQEDSAVYLCASSPGLAGRSSYNEQFFGPGTRLTVL.

The genes are TRBV6-6 and TRBJ1-1; 7 nucleotides align to TRBD1. The CDR3 loop spans 14 amino acids. The V gene's germline CDR1 is MNHNY and CDR2 SVGAGI (reference sequence). Unmatched junction bases numbered 8, after V lost 7 bases and J lost 3 bases. CDR3 DNA: TGTGCCAGCACCCAGACAGGGTTTTACACTGAAGCTTTCTTT. Protein product: CASTQTGFYTEAFF.

This clonotype was found a few times. The chain couples TRBV20-1 to TRBJ2-5; 8 bases map to TRBD1. CDR3 length equals 17 residues. The germline gives CDR1 DFQATT, CDR2 SNEGSKA (reference sequence). Trimming cost V 5 bases and J 2 bases; bases outside gene matches: 16. CDR3 residues: CSALDDRGWGPQETQYF. The CDR3 coding sequence is TGCAGTGCTCTAGATGACAGGGGCTGGGGCCCTCAAGAGACCCAGTACTTC.

CDR3 coding DNA: TGTGCCAGCAGCCCACGGCGGGGGGAGTATGGCTACACCTTC. Protein product: CASSPRRGEYGYTF. V and J are TRBV27 and TRBJ1-2, with a possible D match to TRBD1 (5 bases). Germline CDR1 reads MNHEY; CDR2 reads SMNVEV (reference sequence). Trimming stripped 6 bases from V and 5 bases from J, with 16 bases between. This CDR3 spans 14 amino acids.

The chain recombines TRBV27 with TRBJ2-2; the D gene is possibly TRBD1 (6 bases). V gave up 5 bases and J gave up 4 bases, with 20 bases separating them. CDR3 size: 17 residues. From germline, CDR1 is MNHEY and CDR2 SMNVEV (reference sequence). CDR3 sequence (DNA): TGTGCCAGCAGTAGCTACACAGGGATATGGTCCACCGGGGAGCTGTTTTTT. Residues: CASSSYTGIWSTGELFF.

The genes are TRBV12-5 and TRBJ1-1; TRBD1 might be the D (5 bases). Trimming shortened V by 7 bases and J by 0 bases, and 12 bases separated the two germline ends. This CDR3 spans 14 amino acids. Germline V gene data show CDR1 as LGHNT and CDR2 as FRNRAP. The DNA of the CDR3 is TGTGCTAGTGTCTCGGACAAAATGAACACTGAAGCTTTCTTT. Its translation: CASVSDKMNTEAFF.

The chain carries TRBV6-5 and TRBJ1-1; perhaps TRBD1 as D (6 bases). CDR3 length equals 11 residues. V shed 3 bases and J shed 11 bases, with 10 bases lying between them. Germline lookup yields CDR1 MNHEY and CDR2 SVGAGI. The CDR3 DNA follows: TGTGCCAGCAGTTATAGACAGGAGGCTTTCTTT. It specifies CASSYRQEAFF.

This clonotype was counted between two and nine times. The V gene is TRBV2, the J gene TRBJ2-5; TRBD1 is a possible D gene (6 bases). This CDR3 comprises 15 residues. V lost 7 bases, J lost 2 bases, and 17 bases lay in between. From germline, CDR1 is SNHLY and CDR2 FYNNEI. The CDR3 is CASTLRRQEQETQYF. CDR3 in DNA: TGTGCCAGCACCTTAAGAAGACAGGAACAAGAGACCCAGTACTTC.

The chain uses TRBV20-1 and TRBJ1-5, with D unresolved. The CDR3 contains 13 residues. Trimming cost V 3 bases and J 3 bases, with 9 bases left between them. Germline-derived CDR1 and CDR2 are DFQATT and SNEGSKA (reference sequence). As DNA, the CDR3 is TGCAGTGCTAGCTCAGGCAACAATCAGCCCCAGCATTTT. As protein: CSASSGNNQPQHF.

The V gene is TRBV20-1, the J gene TRBJ1-5, with a possible D match to TRBD1 (6 bases). V dropped 2 bases and J dropped 1 base, with 15 bases sitting between them. The CDR3 runs 16 residues. From germline, CDR1 is DFQATT and CDR2 SNEGSKA (reference sequence). CDR3 DNA: TGCAGTGCTAGATCCAGGACAGTAGCAAGCAATCAGCCCCAGCATTTT. This translates into CSARSRTVASNQPQHF.